A single T cell receptor (beta chain) is shown here with its context. The record originates from a study of CD4 T cells in relation to SARS-CoV-2 and coronaviruses. Using immunoSEQ multiplex PCR, the repertoire was profiled, and TCRdb retains in-frame clones only, with some absent. The sample lists approximately 38,000 clones, 85% to 90% occurring once. The material sequenced was memory CD4+ T cells from PBMCs. This clonotype originated in an adult with COVID-19.

The CDR3 sequence is CASSLERGVADTQYF. CDR3 in DNA: TGTGCCAGCAGCTTAGAGCGGGGGGTGGCAGATACGCAGTATTTT. This rearrangement joins TRBV5-4 to TRBJ2-3; TRBD2 matches 9 bases. CDR3 size: 15 residues. Germline CDR1 is SGHNT and CDR2 is YYREEE (reference sequence). V lost 2 bases and J lost 4; bases outside the gene matches: 5.